Below, 5 T cell receptor beta chains from the same sample are listed, as sequenced in a study of cytomegalovirus exposure and HLA in healthy donors. PCR was performed using 60 Vbeta and 13 Jbeta primers. Only in-frame clones appear in the TCRdb table, and some are missing; sequencing was by immunoSEQ multiplex PCR. This table holds over 100,000 clones, 74% found once. Sequencing was performed on PBMCs. These receptors all stem from a human donor in good health.

This clone has only a few counts. The chain recombines TRBV5-4 with TRBJ2-1; TRBD1 aligns across 10 bases. J was trimmed by 6 bases and V by 4 bases; bases with no gene match: 4. This CDR3 comprises 14 residues. Germline CDR1 and CDR2: SGHNT and YYREEE (reference sequence). The CDR3 loop is CASSKGQGFNEQFF. The CDR3 region has the DNA TGTGCCAGCAGCAAGGGACAGGGGTTCAATGAGCAGTTCTTC.

This clone appeared a single time. The rearrangement uses TRBV6-6 and TRBJ2-3, with 10 positions matching TRBD2. The ends lost 0 bases at V and 6 bases at J; junction bases unmatched: 6. CDR3 length: 16 residues. The germline V gene encodes CDR1 MNHNY and CDR2 SVGAGI (reference sequence). CDR3 sequence reads: CASSYSSSSGGDTQYF. The CDR3 bases are TGTGCCAGCAGTTACTCCTCGTCTAGCGGGGGTGATACGCAGTATTTT.

CDR3 residues: CASSRRTSGMETQYF. The CDR3 coding sequence is TGTGCCAGCAGCCGCCGGACTAGCGGGATGGAGACCCAGTACTTC. This chain joins TRBV11-3 and TRBJ2-5; 12 nucleotides line up with TRBD2. Germline V gene data show CDR1 as SGHNT and CDR2 as YENEEA. The J segment lost 5 bases and the V segment lost 5 bases, leaving 6 bases of the junction unmatched. CDR3 length equals 15 residues. The complete variable domain, with remaining parts taken from reference TRBV11-3 and TRBJ2-5, reads EAGVVQSPRYKIIEKKQPVAFWCNPISGHNTLYWYLQNLGQGPELLIRYENEEAVDDSQLPKDRFSAERLKGVDSTLKIQPAELGDSAVYLCASSRRTSGMETQYFGPGTRLLVL.

This clone was detected a few times. The chain is built from TRBV19 and TRBJ1-1; D gene uncertain. The length of the CDR3 is 13 residues. Germline values: CDR1 LNHDA, CDR2 SQIVND (reference sequence). V lost 4 bases to trimming and J lost 11 bases, with 17 bases between them. As DNA, the CDR3 is TGTGCCAGTAGTACATCGGGTGGCGGGCACGCTTTCTTT. Protein product: CASSTSGGGHAFF. Full variable domain (missing parts from reference TRBV19 and TRBJ1-1): DGGITQSPKYLFRKEGQNVTLSCEQNLNHDAMYWYRQDPGQGLRLIYYSQIVNDFQKGDIAEGYSVSREKKESFPLTVTSAQKNPTAFYLCASSTSGGGHAFFGQGTRLTVV.

This clone was counted only a few times. This chain connects TRBV4-1 to TRBJ2-5; perhaps TRBD2 as D (6 bases). The V end was cut by 1 base, the J end by 2 bases, with 17 bases between. Per germline, CDR1 MGHRA and CDR2 YSYEKL. The CDR3 extends over 17 amino acids. The CDR3 reads CASSQGPPGELQETQYF. The CDR3 nucleotides are TGCGCCAGCAGCCAAGGCCCCCCGGGGGAATTGCAAGAGACCCAGTACTTC.